Below are 21 T cell receptor beta chains sequenced from a single sample in a study of spatial heterogeneity in lung cancer. TCRdb re-derived calls from the 5' RACE reads in MiXCR, one entry per CDR3 protein. Among tens of thousands of distinct CDR3 sequences listed, over 7.5% were seen once. The time point denotes: blood at routine non-recurrence follow-up after resection. The sequences come from PBMCs, collected at follow-up. The receptors originated from a male donor with early-stage non-small cell lung cancer.

This clonotype showed up many times. The J gene is TRBJ2-1, the V gene TRBV6-2 or TRBV6-3; no reliable D call. Germline V gene sequence: CDR1 MNHEY, CDR2 SVGEGT. Trimming pared 2 bases from V and 4 bases from J, leaving 6 bases between. The CDR3 has 13 amino acids. The DNA for the CDR3 is TGTGCCAGCAGTTACGTGGGGTACAATGAGCAGTTCTTC. This translates into CASSYVGYNEQFF.

The chain carries TRBV12-5 and TRBJ2-1; 14 bases are shared with TRBD2. The junction had 9 bases not matched to a gene; V was cut back by 7 bases and J by 1 base. The length of the CDR3 is 18 residues. Germline V gene lookup returns CDR1 LGHNT and CDR2 FRNRAP. CDR3 loop: CASATTSGGAVSYNEQFF. The CDR3 DNA reads TGTGCTAGTGCCACGACTAGCGGGGGGGCGGTATCCTACAATGAGCAGTTCTTC.

This clonotype was detected ten times or more. CDR3 residues: CASSWGQGLINEQFF. CDR3 coding DNA: TGTGCCAGCAGCTGGGGACAGGGATTGATCAATGAGCAGTTCTTC. The chain joins TRBV7-2 to TRBJ2-1; 9 bases fit TRBD1. J was trimmed by 6 bases and V by 4 bases; bases with no gene match: 7. The CDR3 covers 15 residues. The germline CDR1 and CDR2 sequences are SGHTA and FQGNSA. Based on the CDR3 plus reference TRBV7-2 and TRBJ2-1, the full variable domain is GAGVSQSPSNKVTEKGKDVELRCDPISGHTALYWYRQSLGQGLEFLIYFQGNSAPDKSGLPSDRFSAERTGGSVSTLTIQRTQQEDSAVYLCASSWGQGLINEQFFGPGTRLTVL.

The gene calls are TRBV5-1 and TRBJ2-6; 7 bases are a match to TRBD1. Trimming took 1 base from V and 0 from J; bases not matched to a gene: 4. This CDR3 has 17 residues. Germline CDR1 and CDR2: SGHRS and YFSETQ. The CDR3 is CASSLKQGYSGANVLTF. CDR3 in DNA: TGCGCCAGCAGCTTGAAACAGGGGTACTCTGGGGCCAACGTCCTGACTTTC.

This clonotype appeared a few times. The chain recombines TRBV15 with TRBJ2-3; perhaps TRBD2 as D (5 bases). The V end lost 0 bases, the J end lost 6 bases, and 10 bases lay between the germline ends. CDR1 is LNHNV and CDR2 is YYDKDF in the germline V gene (reference sequence). CDR3 length: 14 residues. The CDR3 loop reads CATSREGSEDTQYF. The CDR3 DNA is TGTGCCACCAGCAGAGAAGGGAGTGAGGATACGCAGTATTTT.

Ten or more counts support this clonotype. The chain recombines TRBV20-1 with TRBJ2-7; D possibly matches TRBD1 or TRBD2 (6 bases each). The CDR3 runs to 15 residues. Trimming removed 0 bases at V and 0 bases at J, with 12 bases between. Germline V gives CDR1 DFQATT, CDR2 SNEGSKA (reference sequence). This CDR3 reads CSARDPGASSYEQYF. Written as DNA, the CDR3 is TGCAGTGCTAGAGATCCGGGGGCCAGCTCCTACGAGCAGTACTTC.

This clonotype was seen a handful of times. This sequence joins TRBV5-1 and TRBJ2-3; TRBD1 aligns across 9 bases. V was clipped by 3 bases and J by 2 bases; unmatched bases: 4. This CDR3 comprises 15 residues. CDR1 is SGHRS, CDR2 YFSETQ, per germline. Here the CDR3 reads CASSWWTGDTDTQYF. The CDR3 coding sequence is TGCGCCAGCAGCTGGTGGACAGGGGACACAGATACGCAGTATTTT.

This clonotype was observed at least ten times. The rearrangement joins TRBV4-2 to TRBJ1-5; D remains ambiguous. CDR1 is LGHNA, CDR2 YNFKEQ, per germline. The CDR3 is 15 amino acids. V lost 0 bases and J 6 bases, leaving 12 bases between the germline ends. The CDR3 loop reads CASSQDLQASQPQHF. The CDR3 DNA reads TGTGCCAGCAGCCAAGATCTGCAGGCGTCTCAGCCCCAGCATTTT.

This clonotype has a handful of counts. The chain joins TRBV9 to TRBJ2-3; no reliable D call. Trimming stripped 1 base from V and 2 bases from J, with 11 bases between. CDR1 is SGDLS and CDR2 is YYNGEE in the germline V gene. The CDR3 loop spans 15 amino acids. CDR3 bases: TGTGCCAGCAGCGTAAGCGCGGAATACACAGATACGCAGTATTTT. It is translated as CASSVSAEYTDTQYF.

This clonotype was found many times. J is TRBJ2-2 and V is TRBV27, with D hard to call. Per the germline V gene, CDR1 is MNHEY and CDR2 is SMNVEV (reference sequence). V dropped 5 bases and J dropped 8 bases, with 15 bases sitting between them. There are 14 residues in the CDR3. CDR3 nucleotide sequence: TGTGCCAGCAGTCCAAGCTCGGATACGGGGGAGCTGTTTTTT. Translating gives CASSPSSDTGELFF.

This clonotype was counted ten times or more. This chain connects TRBV19 to TRBJ2-4; possibly TRBD1 for D (6 bases). This CDR3 is built from 14 residues. Germline V gives CDR1 LNHDA, CDR2 SQIVND (reference sequence). The V end lost 7 bases, the J end lost 6 bases, and 16 bases lay between the germline ends. This CDR3 reads CASTRTVTGNIQYF. As DNA, the CDR3 is TGTGCCAGTACCCGGACAGTTACGGGAAACATTCAGTACTTC.

In the case of this clonotype: A much larger clone lies a single base off, so this may be a read error. The chain combines TRBV5-1 with TRBJ2-7; 9 nucleotides match TRBD1. CDR1 is SGHRS, CDR2 YFSETQ, per germline. The CDR3 runs to 14 residues. The CDR3 reads CTSSLVGQGYEQYF. The CDR3, as DNA: TGCACCAGCAGCCTGGTGGGACAGGGTTACGAGCAGTACTTC.

This chain uses TRBV5-5 with TRBJ1-1, with D possibly matching TRBD1 (6 bases). The CDR3 sequence is 15 residues long. The ends were cut back, 4 bases at V and 2 bases at J, with 15 bases in the middle. Germline V gene lookup returns CDR1 SGHKS and CDR2 YYEKEE (reference sequence). CDR3 residues: CASSPRTAFNTEAFF. The DNA of the CDR3 is TGTGCCAGCAGCCCGAGGACAGCCTTCAACACTGAAGCTTTCTTT.

This clonotype was detected many times. The J gene is TRBJ2-1, the V gene TRBV4-3, with no clear D. In germline, CDR1 is LGHNA, CDR2 YSLEER. There are 14 residues in the CDR3. V was clipped by 0 bases and J by 6 bases, with 9 bases between them. The CDR3 coding sequence is TGCGCCAGCAGCCAAGAACTCCTTGCCAATGAGCAGTTCTTC. Its protein product is CASSQELLANEQFF.

This clonotype was picked up many times. The CDR3: CSVVPVDNEQFF. CDR3 in DNA: TGCAGCGTTGTTCCAGTTGACAATGAGCAGTTCTTC. V usage is TRBV29-1 and J usage is TRBJ2-1; D gene unclear. Trimming cost V 4 bases and J 5 bases, with 9 bases left between them. This CDR3 is 12 amino acids long. CDR1 is SQVTM, CDR2 ANQGSEA, per germline.

This rearrangement joins TRBV20-1 to TRBJ1-6; 9 nucleotides align to TRBD1. The V gene's germline CDR1 is DFQATT and CDR2 SNEGSKA (reference sequence). This CDR3 spans 13 amino acids. V was clipped by 5 bases and J by 11 bases; unmatched bases: 7. CDR3 residues: CSALRTGDAPLHF. CDR3 nucleotides: TGCAGTGCTTTACGGACAGGGGACGCACCCCTCCACTTT.

The J gene is TRBJ2-7, the V gene TRBV12-3 or TRBV12-4, with D perhaps TRBD1 or TRBD2 (5 bases each). The germline V and J ends were trimmed by 6 bases and 0 bases, with 12 bases remaining between them. There are 14 residues in the CDR3. The CDR3 DNA follows: TGTGCCAGCAGATCCGGGACCTACTCCTACGAGCAGTACTTC. This translates into CASRSGTYSYEQYF.

This clonotype was observed a handful of times. This chain links TRBV14 with TRBJ2-1; no clear D gene. From germline, CDR1 is SGHDN and CDR2 FVKESK. The CDR3 consists of 13 residues. V was trimmed by 0 bases and J by 4 bases, leaving 4 bases between them. Here the CDR3 DNA reads TGTGCCAGCAGCCAAGATCTATACAATGAGCAGTTCTTC. Translated: CASSQDLYNEQFF.

This clonotype has ten or more counts. CDR3 sequence reads: CASSEGSDDTQYF. In DNA, the CDR3 is TGCGCCAGCAGTGAAGGGAGCGATGATACGCAGTATTTT. This rearrangement joins TRBV10-1 to TRBJ2-3, with a possible D match to TRBD2 (5 bases). The germline V and J ends were trimmed by 3 bases and 6 bases, with 10 bases remaining between them. There are 13 residues in the CDR3. Germline lookup yields CDR1 WNHNN and CDR2 SYGVQD (reference sequence).

This sequence joins TRBV7-9 and TRBJ2-7; 7 bases line up with TRBD2. The CDR3 is made up of 13 amino acids. Germline assignment: CDR1 SEHNR and CDR2 FQNEAQ (reference sequence). Trimming removed 4 bases from V and 3 bases from J; junction bases left unmatched: 3. CDR3 protein: CASSSPGGYEQYF. The CDR3 nucleotides are TGTGCCAGCAGCTCCCCGGGGGGCTACGAGCAGTACTTC.

This clonotype came up many times. The chain joins TRBV12-3 or TRBV12-4 to TRBJ1-5; D gene ambiguous. This CDR3 is 12 amino acids long. Trimming removed 4 bases from V and 3 bases from J, with 4 bases in between. The DNA of the CDR3 is TGTGCCAGCAGTTATATCAATCAGCCCCAGCATTTT. Translation gives CASSYINQPQHF.